This TCR beta chain was recovered during a study of blood T cells in healthy people across ages. Study details: Through template switching, about one barcoded beta molecule was captured per two T cells, as measured in model experiments.

PBMCs were isolated at a quantity of at least 7 million per sample. Germline CDR1 MGHRA, CDR2 YSYEKL. Between the trimmed V and J ends, which lost 2 bases and 8 bases, there was a span of 18 bases. The CDR3 loop spans 16 amino acids. This clonotype was seen a few times. Sample-barcoded 5' priming and a J-beta primer mix drove a second PCR of roughly 6 to 12 cycles. Each cDNA molecule, via a template-switch adaptor with 12 random nucleotides, was tagged. TCRdb re-called the 5' RACE reads with MiXCR, one entry per CDR3 protein. Among about 1.6 million distinct CDR3 sequences, almost 35% were seen once, and the ten largest hold roughly 12%.

The sample taken for sequencing was blood. The gene calls are TRBV4-1 and TRBJ1-4, with D possibly matching TRBD1 (6 bases). This sequence originates from a woman in her twenties or thirties in good health. The CDR3 loop reads CASSQPLRGSKEKLFF. CDR3 nucleotides: TGCGCCAGCAGCCAACCCCTCAGGGGAAGTAAAGAAAAACTGTTTTTT.